The clone carrying this T cell receptor beta chain came up many times. Its specificity is unknown. Researchers built TCR beta libraries using quantitative 5'-RACE with molecular barcodes. A single record per CDR3 protein comes from TCRdb applying MiXCR to the 5' RACE reads. Altogether roughly 350,000 distinct CDR3 sequences are present, roughly 8% being singletons, with the ten largest covering less than 15%. These data come from a study of CD8 T cells in ankylosing spondylitis. Study-level results: There was a TCR beta motif, made of roughly eight highly homologous variants, that appeared characteristic of ankylosing spondylitis blood.

Trimming took off 0 bases at V and 2 bases at J, with 8 bases between the two ends. Germline assignment: CDR1 SGDLS and CDR2 YYNGEE. The CDR3 covers 14 residues. V and J are TRBV9 and TRBJ1-1; the D is unclear. The sequenced sample was blood, either unsorted or a sorted T cell fraction (not recorded which). The clonotype was recovered from a male donor with ankylosing spondylitis. CDR3 sequence: CASSVVPVNTEAFF. The CDR3, as DNA: TGTGCCAGCAGCGTAGTGCCAGTTAACACTGAAGCTTTCTTT.